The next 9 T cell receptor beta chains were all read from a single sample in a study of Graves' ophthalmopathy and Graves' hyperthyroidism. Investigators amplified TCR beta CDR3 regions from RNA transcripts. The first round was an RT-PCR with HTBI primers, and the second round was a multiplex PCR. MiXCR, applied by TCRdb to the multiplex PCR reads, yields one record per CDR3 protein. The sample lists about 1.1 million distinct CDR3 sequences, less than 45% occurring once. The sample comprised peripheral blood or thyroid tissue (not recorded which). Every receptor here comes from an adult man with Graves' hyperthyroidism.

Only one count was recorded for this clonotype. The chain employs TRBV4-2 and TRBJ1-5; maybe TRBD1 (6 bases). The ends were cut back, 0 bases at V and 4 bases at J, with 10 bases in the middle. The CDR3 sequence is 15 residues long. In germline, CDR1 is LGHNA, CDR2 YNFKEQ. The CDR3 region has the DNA TGTGCCAGCAGCCAAGATTGGGGGCAGAATCAGCCCCAGCATTTT. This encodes CASSQDWGQNQPQHF.

The CDR3, as DNA: TGTGCCAGCAGACGACACCTGAACACTGAAGCTTTCTTT. It translates to CASRRHLNTEAFF. The rearrangement uses TRBV12-3 or TRBV12-4 and TRBJ1-1; D gene unclear. The CDR3 extends over 13 amino acids. The V end was cut by 6 bases, the J end by 0 bases, with 8 bases between.

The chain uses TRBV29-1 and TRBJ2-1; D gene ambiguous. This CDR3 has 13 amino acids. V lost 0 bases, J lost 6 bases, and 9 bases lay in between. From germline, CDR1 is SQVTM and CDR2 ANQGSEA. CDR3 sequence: CSVEDVPGNEQFF. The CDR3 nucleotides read TGCAGCGTTGAAGATGTGCCGGGCAATGAGCAGTTCTTC.

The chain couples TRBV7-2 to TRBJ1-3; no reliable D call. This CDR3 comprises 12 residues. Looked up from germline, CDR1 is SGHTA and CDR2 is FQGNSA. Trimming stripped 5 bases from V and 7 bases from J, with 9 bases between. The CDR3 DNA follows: TGTGCCAGCAGCCCCCAGAGGAACACCATATATTTT. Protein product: CASSPQRNTIYF. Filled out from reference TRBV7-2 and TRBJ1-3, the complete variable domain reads GAGVSQSPSNKVTEKGKDVELRCDPISGHTALYWYRQSLGQGLEFLIYFQGNSAPDKSGLPSDRFSAERTGGSVSTLTIQRTQQEDSAVYLCASSPQRNTIYFGEGSWLTVV.

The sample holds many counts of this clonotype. The CDR3 sequence: CSVEGSQETQYF. DNA of the CDR3: TGCAGCGTTGAGGGCAGCCAAGAGACCCAGTACTTC. The chain recombines TRBV29-1 with TRBJ2-5; D is unresolved. The V end was cut by 3 bases, the J end by 1 base, with 6 bases between. Germline-derived CDR1 and CDR2 are SQVTM and ANQGSEA. CDR3 size: 12 residues.

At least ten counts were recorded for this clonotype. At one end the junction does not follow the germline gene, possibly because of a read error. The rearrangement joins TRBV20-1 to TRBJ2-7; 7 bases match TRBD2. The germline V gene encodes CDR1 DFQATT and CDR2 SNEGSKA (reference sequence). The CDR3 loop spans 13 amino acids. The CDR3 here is CSTSPSGRYEQYF. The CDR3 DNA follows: TGCAGTACTAGTCCTAGCGGACGCTACGAGCAGTACTTC.

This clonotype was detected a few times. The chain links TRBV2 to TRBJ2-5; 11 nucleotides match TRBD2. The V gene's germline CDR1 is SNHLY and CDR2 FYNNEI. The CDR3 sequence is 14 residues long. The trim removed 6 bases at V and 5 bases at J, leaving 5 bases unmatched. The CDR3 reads CASRRRTSGETQYF. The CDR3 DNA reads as TGTGCCAGCAGACGACGGACTAGCGGGGAGACCCAGTACTTC.

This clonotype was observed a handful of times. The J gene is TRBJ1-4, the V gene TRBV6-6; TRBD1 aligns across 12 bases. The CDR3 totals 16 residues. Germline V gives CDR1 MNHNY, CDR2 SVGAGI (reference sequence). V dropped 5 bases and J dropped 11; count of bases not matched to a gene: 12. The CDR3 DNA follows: TGTGCCAGCAGTCTTACACCGGGACAGGGGGCGGGGAAACTGTTTTTT. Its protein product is CASSLTPGQGAGKLFF.

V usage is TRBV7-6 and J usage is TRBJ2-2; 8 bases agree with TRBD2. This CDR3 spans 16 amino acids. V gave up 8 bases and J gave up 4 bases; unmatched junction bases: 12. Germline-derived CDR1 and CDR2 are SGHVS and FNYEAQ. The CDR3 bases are TGTGCCAGCCTACATATACGCGGGAGGTCCACCGGGGAGCTGTTTTTT. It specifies CASLHIRGRSTGELFF.